The clone carrying this TCR beta chain was seen repeatedly, ten times or more. The antigen is not known. This record belongs to a study of Graves' ophthalmopathy and Graves' hyperthyroidism. Study at large: Over 18 months of follow-up, stable hyperthyroidism required that no ophthalmopathy appear. Study-wide findings and caveats: Sensitivity of 85% to 90% and specificity of around 80% were achieved when a 13-signature model separated ophthalmopathy from stable hyperthyroidism.

The authors amplified TCR beta CDR3 regions from RNA transcripts. First-round RT-PCR used HTBI primers; second-round multiplex PCR followed. MiXCR was run by TCRdb on the multiplex PCR reads, yielding one entry per CDR3 protein. The sample has around 1,000,000 distinct CDR3 sequences; 35% to 45% are singletons. The CDR3 runs 13 residues. Trimming shortened V by 1 base and J by 13 bases, and 13 bases separated the two germline ends. Germline-derived CDR1 and CDR2 are SNHLY and FYNNEI. Aged 18 to 65, hyperthyroidism patients had new diagnoses of under 2 months' duration. The diagnosis was founded upon clinical symptoms, serum thyroxine, TRAb, thyroid ultrasound and orbital computed tomography.

Sequenced sample: peripheral blood or thyroid tissue (not recorded which). This receptor was obtained from an adult man with Graves' hyperthyroidism. The V gene is TRBV2, the J gene TRBJ2-2; TRBD1 might be the D (6 bases). This chain's CDR3 is CASSEVKQGALFF. The DNA of the CDR3 is TGTGCCAGCAGTGAAGTAAAACAGGGAGCGCTGTTTTTT.